What follows are 17 T cell receptor beta chains derived from one specimen sequenced in a study of vaccination effects on CD4 cells after COVID-19. These receptors have no identified antigens. Before sequencing took place, the ViraFEST assay used viral peptide pools to expand antigen-specific CD4+ T cells. Following culture for approximately 11 days, CD4+ T cells were isolated. Infection dated between March and December 2020, before the Alpha, Beta and Delta variants reached the United States. Assay used: immunoSEQ multiplex PCR; TCRdb lists only in-frame clones, some missing. The table shows 63,000 or so clones, with roughly two thirds occurring only once. This material consisted of CD4+ T cells from PBMCs cultured with HIV peptides, taken before COVID-19 vaccination. Subset described: HIV-1 Nef peptide pool negative control/reference culture. Source of these receptors: a human donor who had a prior SARS-CoV-2 infection.

Written as DNA, the CDR3 is TGTGCCACCAGTGAGGCTAGCGGGAGATCCGAGACCCAGTACTTC. As protein: CATSEASGRSETQYF. The chain links TRBV24-1 to TRBJ2-5; 10 nucleotides line up with TRBD2. The V segment lost 4 bases and the J segment 5 bases; nucleotides outside the gene matches: 6. The CDR3 consists of 15 residues. Per germline, CDR1 KGHDR and CDR2 SFDVKD.

V and J are TRBV5-4 and TRBJ2-2; the D gene is possibly TRBD1 (6 bases). V lost 0 bases and J 4 bases, leaving 7 bases between the germline ends. The CDR3 loop spans 14 amino acids. Germline V gives CDR1 SGHNT, CDR2 YYREEE (reference sequence). This CDR3 reads CASSLETGTGELFF. CDR3 nucleotides: TGTGCCAGCAGCTTGGAGACAGGCACCGGGGAGCTGTTTTTT.

This clone was recorded a few times. The V and J genes are TRBV2 and TRBJ2-2; 7 bases agree with TRBD1. V trimming: 0 bases; J trimming: 6 bases; junction bases outside the gene matches: 4. The CDR3 is 15 amino acids. Per the germline V gene, CDR1 is SNHLY and CDR2 is FYNNEI. In DNA, the CDR3 is TGTGCCAGCAGTGAAGCCGGCAGGGGGTCCGGGGAGCTGTTTTTT. Its translation: CASSEAGRGSGELFF.

This clone has only a few counts. This chain connects TRBV5-5 to TRBJ2-1; TRBD2 might be the D (5 bases). The germline gives CDR1 SGHKS, CDR2 YYEKEE (reference sequence). The CDR3 totals 15 residues. The ends were cut back, 1 base at V and 6 bases at J, with 14 bases in the middle. The CDR3 spells CASSLQQLRGNEQFF. The DNA of the CDR3 is TGTGCCAGCAGCTTGCAACAGCTTCGGGGCAATGAGCAGTTCTTC.

The chain combines TRBV5-6 with TRBJ2-4; TRBD2 matches 8 bases. The CDR3 has 19 amino acids. V lost 4 bases to trimming and J lost 8 bases; unmatched junction nucleotides: 23. Germline V gives CDR1 SGHDT, CDR2 YYEEEE. This chain's CDR3 is CASSNTTWGVAGSWDIQYF. The DNA for the CDR3 is TGTGCCAGCAGCAACACAACGTGGGGGGTAGCGGGGTCCTGGGACATTCAGTACTTC.

The rearrangement joins TRBV24-1 to TRBJ1-1; D uncertain. V was cut by 0 bases and J by 7 bases, with 8 bases left in between. Germline CDR1 reads KGHDR; CDR2 reads SFDVKD. The length of the CDR3 is 13 residues. In DNA form, the CDR3 reads TGTGCCACCAGTGATTTGCACAACTTTGAAGCTTTCTTT. Translating it yields CATSDLHNFEAFF.

The CDR3 DNA sequence: TGTGCCAGTGGACTAGCGGTATCGAACACCGGGGAGCTGTTTTTT. Amino acids: CASGLAVSNTGELFF. This chain joins TRBV6-6 and TRBJ2-2, with 10 bases lining up with TRBD2. This CDR3 contains 15 residues. The V segment lost 9 bases and the J segment 0 bases; nucleotides outside the gene matches: 4. Per germline, CDR1 MNHNY and CDR2 SVGAGI (reference sequence).

The sample holds a few counts of this clone. This rearrangement joins TRBV6-2 or TRBV6-3 to TRBJ1-3, with no clear D. Trimming left V 2 bases short and J 3 bases short, with 5 bases between. Germline CDR1 and CDR2: MNHEY and SVGEGT. The CDR3 runs 13 residues. CDR3 sequence reads: CASSYRNGNTIYF. The DNA of the CDR3 is TGTGCCAGCAGTTACCGAAATGGAAACACCATATATTTT.

The gene calls are TRBV6-6 and TRBJ1-6; 10 bases are a match to TRBD1. Germline CDR1 and CDR2: MNHNY and SVGAGI (reference sequence). The CDR3 is made up of 17 amino acids. V trimming: 5 bases; J trimming: 3 bases; junction bases outside the gene matches: 7. The CDR3 DNA reads TGTGCCAGCAGTCGGCCGTGGACAGGGGGCTATAATTCACCCCTCCACTTT. This translates into CASSRPWTGGYNSPLHF.

The chain has TRBV4-1 and TRBJ2-1; maybe TRBD2 (6 bases). The ends were cut back, 6 bases at V and 0 bases at J, with 15 bases in the middle. The CDR3 consists of 16 residues. Per the germline V gene, CDR1 is MGHRA and CDR2 is YSYEKL. The chain's CDR3 is CASRLIAASSYNEQFF. CDR3 bases: TGCGCCAGCAGACTTATAGCGGCGAGCTCCTACAATGAGCAGTTCTTC.

The chain uses TRBV7-8 and TRBJ2-3; perhaps TRBD2 as D (6 bases). The CDR3 sequence is 18 residues long. Germline V gene lookup returns CDR1 SGHVS and CDR2 FQNEAQ. V lost 4 bases, J lost 0 bases, and 20 bases lay in between. CDR3 protein: CASSYGWRGRRSTDTQYF. The CDR3 DNA reads as TGTGCCAGCAGCTACGGTTGGCGGGGCAGGAGGAGCACAGATACGCAGTATTTT.

CDR3 nucleotide sequence: TGTGCCACCAGTGATAATACAGGGGAAGGCTACACCTTC. The encoded protein is CATSDNTGEGYTF. The chain combines TRBV24-1 with TRBJ1-2, with 7 bases matching TRBD1. The J segment lost 8 bases and the V segment lost 3 bases, leaving 5 bases of the junction unmatched. This CDR3 is 13 amino acids long. Germline values: CDR1 KGHDR, CDR2 SFDVKD.

The genes are TRBV9 and TRBJ2-7; the match to TRBD2 covers 7 bases. The CDR3 covers 14 residues. V lost 4 bases, J lost 4 bases, and 8 bases stayed unmatched. Germline CDR1 SGDLS, CDR2 YYNGEE. The CDR3 reads CASSLSGRPYEQYF. The CDR3 nucleotides are TGTGCCAGCAGCCTCTCCGGGAGGCCTTACGAGCAGTACTTC.

The rearrangement links TRBV5-6 to TRBJ2-3, with TRBD1 matching over 9 bases. CDR1 SGHDT and CDR2 YYEEEE come from the germline V gene. Unmatched junction bases numbered 9, after V lost 5 bases and J lost 2 bases. The CDR3 is 16 residues long. CDR3 nucleotide sequence: TGTGCCAGCAGGGACAGGGGAATTTTGCCCACAGATACGCAGTATTTT. It encodes CASRDRGILPTDTQYF. The complete variable domain, with remaining parts taken from reference TRBV5-6 and TRBJ2-3, reads DAGVTQSPTHLIKTRGQQVTLRCSPKSGHDTVSWYQQALGQGPQFIFQYYEEEERQRGNFPDRFSGHQFPNYSSELNVNALLLGDSALYLCASRDRGILPTDTQYFGPGTRLTVL.

V usage is TRBV5-4 and J usage is TRBJ2-5; D may be TRBD1 (5 bases). Deletions cut 3 bases from V and 2 bases from J, with 8 bases between. The length of the CDR3 is 13 residues. Per germline, CDR1 SGHNT and CDR2 YYREEE (reference sequence). CDR3 region: CASSSDRQETQYF. DNA for the CDR3: TGTGCCAGCAGCTCCGACAGACAAGAGACCCAGTACTTC.

The chain employs TRBV7-9 and TRBJ2-5; D perhaps matches TRBD2 (5 bases). From germline, CDR1 is SEHNR and CDR2 FQNEAQ (reference sequence). The CDR3 sequence is 12 residues long. V lost 10 bases to trimming and J lost 0 bases, with 9 bases between them. CDR3 loop: CATRRDQETQYF. Written as DNA, the CDR3 is TGTGCCACCCGGCGGGACCAAGAGACCCAGTACTTC.

V usage is TRBV11-2 and J usage is TRBJ2-5, with 8 bases identical to TRBD1. The germline V gene encodes CDR1 SGHAT and CDR2 FQNNGV. The CDR3 has 15 residues. V shed 5 bases and J 7 bases; nucleotides not matched to a gene: 12. Written as DNA, the CDR3 is TGTGCCAGCAGCGGACAGGGACAGACAATCGGGACCCAGTACTTC. Amino acid sequence: CASSGQGQTIGTQYF.